Below, one TCR beta chain is given with its context. What it binds is not known. This record comes from a study of CD8+CD57+ T cells in acquired aplastic anemia. About the research overall: Across the sorted CD4+ and CD8+ cells, DNA amounts averaged roughly 3.5 ug.

Flow cytometry had shown expanded CD8+CD57+ cells in the patients chosen for sequencing. Blood samples were obtained from patients who had received no prior therapy. The CDR3 extends over 15 amino acids. Germline-derived CDR1 and CDR2 are LNHDA and SQIVND (reference sequence). J lost 6 bases, V lost 1 base, and 8 bases had no gene match. TCR beta VDJ and CDR3 profiles were obtained from a genomic DNA template. TCRdb passed the reads through MiXCR, listing each CDR3 protein once. The sample includes around 430,000 distinct CDR3 sequences, around 33% of them seen just once. General study findings and limits: The CD8+ Simpson's diversity of patients and controls was not significantly different. Patients and controls shared under 35 CD8+ CDR3 sequences, highly expressed in patients.

This sequence joins TRBV19 and TRBJ1-2; 7 bases map to TRBD1. The sequenced sample consisted of sorted CD4+, CD8+, or CD8+CD57+ T cells (not recorded which) from PBMCs. The receptor was derived from a human donor with aplastic anemia. The CDR3 loop is CASSIAQTGQDGYTF. The CDR3 DNA reads as TGTGCCAGTAGTATAGCTCAGACAGGGCAGGATGGCTACACCTTC. Filled out from reference TRBV19 and TRBJ1-2, the complete variable domain reads DGGITQSPKYLFRKEGQNVTLSCEQNLNHDAMYWYRQDPGQGLRLIYYSQIVNDFQKGDIAEGYSVSREKKESFPLTVTSAQKNPTAFYLCASSIAQTGQDGYTFGSGTRLTVV.